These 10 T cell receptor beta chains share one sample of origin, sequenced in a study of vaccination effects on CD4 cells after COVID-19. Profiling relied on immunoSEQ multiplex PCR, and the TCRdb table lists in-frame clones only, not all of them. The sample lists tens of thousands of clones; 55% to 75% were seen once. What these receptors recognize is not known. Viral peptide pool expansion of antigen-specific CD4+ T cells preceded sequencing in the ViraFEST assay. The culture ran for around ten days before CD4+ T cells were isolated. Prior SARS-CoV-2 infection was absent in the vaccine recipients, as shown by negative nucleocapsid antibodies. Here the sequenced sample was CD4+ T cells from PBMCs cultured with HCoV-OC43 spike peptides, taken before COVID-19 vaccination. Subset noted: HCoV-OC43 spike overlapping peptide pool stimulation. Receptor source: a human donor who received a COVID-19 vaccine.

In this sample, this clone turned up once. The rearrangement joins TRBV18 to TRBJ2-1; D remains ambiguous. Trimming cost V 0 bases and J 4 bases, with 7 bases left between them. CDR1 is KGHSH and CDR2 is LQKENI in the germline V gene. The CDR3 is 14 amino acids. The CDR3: CASSPPTLYNEQFF. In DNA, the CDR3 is TGTGCCAGCTCACCACCTACTCTATACAATGAGCAGTTCTTC. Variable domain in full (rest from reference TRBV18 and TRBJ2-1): NAGVMQNPRHLVRRRGQEARLRCSPMKGHSHVYWYRQLPEEGLKFMVYLQKENIIDESGMPKERFSAEFPKEGPSILRIQQVVRGDSAAYFCASSPPTLYNEQFFGPGTRLTVL.

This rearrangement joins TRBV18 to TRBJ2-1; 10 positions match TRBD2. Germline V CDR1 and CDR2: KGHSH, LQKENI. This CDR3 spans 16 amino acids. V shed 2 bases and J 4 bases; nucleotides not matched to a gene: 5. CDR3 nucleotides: TGTGCCAGCTCACCAAGACAACTAGCGGGGTACAATGAGCAGTTCTTC. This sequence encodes CASSPRQLAGYNEQFF.

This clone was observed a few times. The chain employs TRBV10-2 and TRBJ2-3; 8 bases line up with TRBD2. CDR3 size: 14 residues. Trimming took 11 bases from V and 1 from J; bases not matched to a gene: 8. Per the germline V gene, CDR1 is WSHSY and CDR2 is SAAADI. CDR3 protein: CAARRGERTDTQYF. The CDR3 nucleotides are TGCGCCGCAAGGCGGGGGGAACGCACAGATACGCAGTATTTT.

The CDR3: CASSEVVEQFF. The DNA of the CDR3 is TGTGCCAGCAGCGAGGTTGTTGAGCAGTTCTTC. The rearrangement joins TRBV7-9 to TRBJ2-1, with unresolved D. The germline V gene encodes CDR1 SEHNR and CDR2 FQNEAQ (reference sequence). CDR3 length: 11 amino acids. Trimming cost V 5 bases and J 9 bases, with 8 bases left between them.

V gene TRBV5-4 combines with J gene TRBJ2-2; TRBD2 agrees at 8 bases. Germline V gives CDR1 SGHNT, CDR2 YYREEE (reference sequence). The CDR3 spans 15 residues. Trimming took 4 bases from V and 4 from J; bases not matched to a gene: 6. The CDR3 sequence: CASSPGRGTTGELFF. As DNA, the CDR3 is TGTGCCAGCAGCCCCGGGAGGGGGACCACCGGGGAGCTGTTTTTT.

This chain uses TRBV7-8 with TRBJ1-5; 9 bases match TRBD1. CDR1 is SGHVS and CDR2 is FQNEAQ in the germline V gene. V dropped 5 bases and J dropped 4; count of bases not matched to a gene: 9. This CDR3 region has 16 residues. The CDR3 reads CASSTRTGERNQPQHF. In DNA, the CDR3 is TGTGCCAGCAGCACTAGGACAGGGGAAAGGAATCAGCCCCAGCATTTT.

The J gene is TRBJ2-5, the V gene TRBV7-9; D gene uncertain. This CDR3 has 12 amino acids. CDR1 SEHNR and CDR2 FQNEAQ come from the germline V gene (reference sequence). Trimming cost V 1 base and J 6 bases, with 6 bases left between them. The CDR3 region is CASSLDEQTQYF. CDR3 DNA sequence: TGTGCCAGCAGCTTAGATGAGCAGACCCAGTACTTC.

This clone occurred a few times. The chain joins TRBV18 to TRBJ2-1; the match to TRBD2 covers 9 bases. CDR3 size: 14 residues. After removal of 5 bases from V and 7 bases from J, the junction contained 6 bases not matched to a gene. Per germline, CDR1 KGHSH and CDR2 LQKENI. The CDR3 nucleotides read TGTGCCAGCTCATCAGGGACTAGCAGTAATGAGCAGTTCTTC. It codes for CASSSGTSSNEQFF. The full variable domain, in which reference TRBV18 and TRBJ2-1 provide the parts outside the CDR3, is NAGVMQNPRHLVRRRGQEARLRCSPMKGHSHVYWYRQLPEEGLKFMVYLQKENIIDESGMPKERFSAEFPKEGPSILRIQQVVRGDSAAYFCASSSGTSSNEQFFGPGTRLTVL.

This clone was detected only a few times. The CDR3 here is CASTQGYSGNTIYF. The CDR3, as DNA: TGTGCCAGTACCCAGGGATACTCTGGAAACACCATATATTTT. The chain carries TRBV19 and TRBJ1-3, with a possible D match to TRBD1 (5 bases). Germline V CDR1 and CDR2: LNHDA, SQIVND (reference sequence). The CDR3 is made up of 14 amino acids. V dropped 7 bases and J dropped 0 bases, with 10 bases sitting between them.

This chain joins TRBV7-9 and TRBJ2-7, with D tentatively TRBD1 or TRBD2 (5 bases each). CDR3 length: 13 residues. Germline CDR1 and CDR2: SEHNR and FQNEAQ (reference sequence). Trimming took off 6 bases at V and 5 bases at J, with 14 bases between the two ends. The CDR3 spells CASSRDQIDEQYF. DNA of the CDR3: TGTGCCAGCAGTCGGGACCAAATAGACGAGCAGTACTTC.